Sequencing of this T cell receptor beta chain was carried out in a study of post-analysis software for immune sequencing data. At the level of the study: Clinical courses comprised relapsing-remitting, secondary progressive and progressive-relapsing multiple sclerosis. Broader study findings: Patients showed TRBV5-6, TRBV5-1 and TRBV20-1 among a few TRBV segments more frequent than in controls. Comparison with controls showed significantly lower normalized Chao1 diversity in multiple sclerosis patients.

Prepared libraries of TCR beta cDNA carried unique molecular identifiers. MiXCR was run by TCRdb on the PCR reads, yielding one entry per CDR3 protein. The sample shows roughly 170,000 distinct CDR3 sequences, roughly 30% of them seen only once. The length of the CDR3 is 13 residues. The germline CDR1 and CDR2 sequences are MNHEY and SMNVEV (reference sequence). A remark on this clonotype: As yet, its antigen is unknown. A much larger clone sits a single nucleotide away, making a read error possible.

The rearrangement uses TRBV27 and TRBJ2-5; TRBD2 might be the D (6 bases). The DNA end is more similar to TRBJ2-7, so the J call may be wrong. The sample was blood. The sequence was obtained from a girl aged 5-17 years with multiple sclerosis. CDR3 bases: TGTGCCAGCAGGTTATCCCAGGGAGGCGAGCAGTACTTC. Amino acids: CASRLSQGGEQYF.